Below, 19 T cell receptor beta chains from the same sample are listed, as sequenced in a study of T-cell reconstitution after alpha-beta-depleted transplantation in children. Unique molecular identifiers were used in preparing the TCRbeta library. One entry per CDR3 protein results from TCRdb running MiXCR on the PCR reads. The table shows hundreds of thousands of distinct CDR3 sequences, with around a third occurring only once. The source material was PBMCs from the stem cell graft donor, sampled from the stem cell graft. Every receptor here comes from a human donor who donated a stem cell graft to a child with aplastic anemia.

The count of this clonotype is one. The genes are TRBV5-4 and TRBJ2-1; D assignment may be TRBD1 or TRBD2 (6 bases each). Germline loops: CDR1 SGHNT, CDR2 YYREEE (reference sequence). The CDR3 is 14 amino acids. Trimming took 9 bases from V and 7 from J, leaving 20 bases between them. Here the CDR3 reads CATCWWGAGNEQFF. For the CDR3, the DNA is TGTGCCACCTGTTGGTGGGGGGCGGGGAATGAGCAGTTCTTC.

The gene calls are TRBV6-2 or TRBV6-3 and TRBJ2-5, with 7 bases aligning to TRBD2. V gave up 0 bases and J gave up 3 bases; unmatched junction bases: 7. The V gene's germline CDR1 is MNHEY and CDR2 SVGEGT. The CDR3 spans 16 residues. CDR3 sequence (DNA): TGTGCCAGCAGTTACTCAAGCGGGATGGGCGAAGAGACCCAGTACTTC. It specifies CASSYSSGMGEETQYF.

The chain carries TRBV5-6 and TRBJ2-5; the D gene is possibly TRBD2 (5 bases). Trimming pared 4 bases from V and 4 bases from J, leaving 20 bases between. Germline V gene sequence: CDR1 SGHDT, CDR2 YYEEEE. There are 16 residues in the CDR3. The CDR3 region has the DNA TGTGCCAGCAGCCCTCTCGAGGGTACTAGGAGAGAGACCCAGTACTTC. Translated, it gives CASSPLEGTRRETQYF. Filled out from reference TRBV5-6 and TRBJ2-5, the complete variable domain reads DAGVTQSPTHLIKTRGQQVTLRCSPKSGHDTVSWYQQALGQGPQFIFQYYEEEERQRGNFPDRFSGHQFPNYSSELNVNALLLGDSALYLCASSPLEGTRRETQYFGPGTRLLVL.

In its sample, this clonotype was seen a few times. The genes are TRBV4-1 and TRBJ2-2, with 7 bases lining up with TRBD2. CDR1 MGHRA and CDR2 YSYEKL come from the germline V gene. CDR3 length: 16 residues. With 3 bases clipped from V and 4 bases from J, the junction kept 8 bases outside the gene matches. Here the CDR3 DNA reads TGCGCCAGCAGCCAGAAGCAGACTAGCCCCACCGGGGAGCTGTTTTTT. Amino acid sequence: CASSQKQTSPTGELFF.

This clonotype turned up a few times. The gene calls are TRBV20-1 and TRBJ2-5, with D perhaps given as TRBD1 or TRBD2 (5 bases each). CDR3 length: 20 residues. V was trimmed by 2 bases and J by 2 bases, leaving 30 bases between them. CDR1 is DFQATT and CDR2 is SNEGSKA in the germline V gene (reference sequence). The CDR3 region is CSARRASGHALGVIQETQYF. DNA of the CDR3: TGCAGTGCTAGAAGGGCCAGTGGGCATGCGCTGGGGGTAATTCAAGAGACCCAGTACTTC.

The J gene is TRBJ2-3, the V gene TRBV29-1, with D possibly called TRBD1 or TRBD2 (6 bases each). CDR1 is SQVTM, CDR2 ANQGSEA, per germline. Trimming took 6 bases from V and 2 from J, leaving 15 bases between them. The length of the CDR3 is 14 residues. The CDR3: CSVDRGLVTDTQYF. The CDR3 region has the DNA TGCAGCGTCGACCGGGGGCTTGTCACAGATACGCAGTATTTT.

The rearrangement joins TRBV20-1 to TRBJ2-1; no clear D. V was pared by 0 bases and J by 0 bases, with 12 bases between. The CDR3 extends over 16 amino acids. In germline, CDR1 is DFQATT, CDR2 SNEGSKA (reference sequence). The CDR3 loop reads CSARDSFMSSYNEQFF. The CDR3 DNA reads TGCAGTGCTAGAGATTCTTTCATGAGCTCCTACAATGAGCAGTTCTTC.

The chain recombines TRBV10-3 with TRBJ2-7, with TRBD1 matching over 9 bases. V lost 8 bases, J lost 4 bases, and 6 bases stayed unmatched. The length of the CDR3 is 13 residues. Germline V gene lookup returns CDR1 ENHRY and CDR2 SYGVKD. The CDR3: CAISGTGLYEQYF. DNA of the CDR3: TGTGCCATCTCCGGGACAGGGCTATACGAGCAGTACTTC.

This clonotype was found a few times. V is TRBV7-2 and J is TRBJ1-1, with D unresolved. Trimming left V 4 bases short and J 12 bases short, with 12 bases between. CDR1 SGHTA and CDR2 FQGNSA come from the germline V gene. The CDR3 has 11 amino acids. For the CDR3, the DNA is TGTGCCAGCAGCTCCCGCGGAAGCCCTTTCTTT. Translating it yields CASSSRGSPFF.

This clonotype was detected a few times. The CDR3 protein is CSVEGPGEGYGYTF. CDR3 bases: TGCAGCGTTGAAGGGCCGGGTGAAGGCTATGGCTACACCTTC. The V gene is TRBV29-1, the J gene TRBJ1-2; no definite D call. The CDR3 sequence is 14 residues long. CDR1 and CDR2 from the germline V gene are SQVTM and ANQGSEA. The V gene lost 1 base and the J gene lost 4 bases, with 13 bases spanning the gap.

This clonotype was picked up a small number of times. This chain links TRBV14 with TRBJ2-1; D unclear. V lost 1 base to trimming and J lost 8 bases, with 6 bases between them. Germline values: CDR1 SGHDN, CDR2 FVKESK. The CDR3 loop spans 12 amino acids. Written as DNA, the CDR3 is TGTGCCAGCAGCCAAGTTGGAGATGAGCAGTTCTTC. Protein sequence: CASSQVGDEQFF.

This chain links TRBV5-1 with TRBJ2-5, with TRBD2 matching over 11 bases. J gave up 5 bases and V 2 bases, and 8 bases lay outside the gene matches. This CDR3 has 16 residues. Germline V lookup: CDR1 SGHRS, CDR2 YFSETQ. The CDR3, as DNA: TGCGCCAGCAGCTTAACTAGCGGGAGACCCCAGGAGACCCAGTACTTC. As protein: CASSLTSGRPQETQYF.

This chain links TRBV6-4 with TRBJ1-4; D unclear. The germline V and J ends were trimmed by 5 bases and 8 bases, with 9 bases remaining between them. The CDR3 contains 12 residues. Germline assignment: CDR1 MRHNA and CDR2 SNTAGT. CDR3 loop: CASSRGREKLFF. The CDR3 coding sequence is TGTGCCAGCAGTAGAGGACGGGAAAAACTGTTTTTT.

The chain joins TRBV10-3 to TRBJ1-2; TRBD1 is a possible D gene (5 bases). V gave up 0 bases and J gave up 8 bases, with 16 bases separating them. CDR3 size: 15 residues. Germline CDR1 and CDR2: ENHRY and SYGVKD. CDR3 residues: CAISESSRAERGYTF. The CDR3, as DNA: TGTGCCATCAGTGAGTCGAGCAGGGCAGAACGAGGCTACACCTTC.

The chain carries TRBV29-1 and TRBJ2-1; 7 bases align to TRBD2. Germline CDR1 SQVTM, CDR2 ANQGSEA. The CDR3 has 14 amino acids. V lost 4 bases and J lost 10; bases outside the gene matches: 13. CDR3 sequence reads: CSVALGAGVGEQFF. The CDR3 coding sequence is TGCAGCGTTGCCTTAGGCGCGGGAGTTGGGGAGCAGTTCTTC.

This clonotype was observed a handful of times. The chain uses TRBV30 and TRBJ2-7; no reliable D call. V lost 0 bases and J 2 bases, leaving 8 bases between the germline ends. The germline V gene has CDR1 GTSNPN and CDR2 SVGIG (reference sequence). The CDR3 extends over 13 amino acids. The CDR3 protein is CAWSVGLAYEQYV. As DNA, the CDR3 is TGTGCCTGGAGTGTAGGGCTGGCCTACGAGCAGTACGTC.

The V gene is TRBV19, the J gene TRBJ1-5; TRBD1 might be the D (5 bases). Per germline, CDR1 LNHDA and CDR2 SQIVND (reference sequence). This CDR3 contains 15 residues. V dropped 8 bases and J dropped 0 bases, with 14 bases sitting between them. The CDR3 coding sequence is TGTGCCAGTGGAACAGGTAGAGATAGCAATCAGCCCCAGCATTTT. Translation gives CASGTGRDSNQPQHF.

The chain's CDR3 is CSVEKENTGELFF. The CDR3, as DNA: TGCAGCGTTGAAAAGGAAAACACCGGGGAGCTGTTTTTT. The chain couples TRBV29-1 to TRBJ2-2; D is uncertain. CDR3 size: 13 residues. Germline CDR1 SQVTM, CDR2 ANQGSEA. V lost 2 bases, J lost 2 bases, and 6 bases lay in between.

This clonotype was observed a handful of times. The gene calls are TRBV12-3 or TRBV12-4 and TRBJ2-2, with D maybe TRBD1 (6 bases). CDR3 size: 15 residues. Trimming took 8 bases from V and 0 from J, leaving 13 bases between them. CDR3 in DNA: TGTGCCAGCGGGTTGACAGGAGCGAACACCGGGGAGCTGTTTTTT. Its translation is CASGLTGANTGELFF.